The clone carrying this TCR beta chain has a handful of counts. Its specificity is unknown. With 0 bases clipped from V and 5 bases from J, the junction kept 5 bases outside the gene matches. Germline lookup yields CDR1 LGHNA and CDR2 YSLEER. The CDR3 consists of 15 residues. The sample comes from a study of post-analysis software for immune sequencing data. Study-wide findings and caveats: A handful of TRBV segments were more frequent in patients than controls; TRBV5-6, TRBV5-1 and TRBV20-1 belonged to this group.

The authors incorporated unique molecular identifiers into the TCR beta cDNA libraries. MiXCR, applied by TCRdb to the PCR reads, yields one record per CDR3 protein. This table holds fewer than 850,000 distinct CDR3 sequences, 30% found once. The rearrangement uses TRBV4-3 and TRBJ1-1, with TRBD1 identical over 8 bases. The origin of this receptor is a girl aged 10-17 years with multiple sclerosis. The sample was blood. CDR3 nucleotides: TGCGCCAGCAGCCAAGACAGGGGGCGGTCGACTGAAGCTTTCTTT. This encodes CASSQDRGRSTEAFF.